This T cell receptor beta chain appears in the sequencing data of a study of Ad26.COV2.S vaccination and SARS-CoV-2 variants. Measured with immunoSEQ multiplex PCR; TCRdb has only the in-frame clones, and not every one. The sample lists 300,000 to 400,000 clones, more than 70% occurring once. Described treatment: some 19 received Ad26.COV2.S at low or high dose, single or two shots; 5 received placebo; per-sample allocation not given. Vaccine and placebo recipients were sampled on day 63 after the first injection. Germline CDR1 reads LNHDA; CDR2 reads SQIVND (reference sequence). Trimming took off 2 bases at V and 3 bases at J, with 13 bases between the two ends. This CDR3 region has 15 residues.

The rearrangement uses TRBV19 and TRBJ1-2, with D perhaps TRBD1 (5 bases). This TCR was sampled from a person aged 18-65 years who received the Ad26.COV2.S COVID-19 vaccine or a placebo. The specimen comprised peripheral blood, sampled in a trial of Ad26.COV2.S vaccine versus placebo. The CDR3 DNA is TGTGCCAGTAGTATATTGGGCAGGGCGGACTATGGCTACACCTTC. Translated: CASSILGRADYGYTF.